Following are 14 T cell receptor beta chains from one sample sequenced in a study of identical twins. TCRdb recomputed calls from the 5' RACE reads with MiXCR, one row per CDR3 protein. The repertoire has about 720,000 distinct CDR3 sequences, 18% of them found once; the top ten carry 13%. These data are also associated with another study on T cells expressing NK-cell markers.

The specimen was PBMCs. The receptors shown here come from a woman aged 18-29 years in good health.

This clonotype was detected a few times. CDR3 sequence reads: CASSQALLAGENTGELFF. The CDR3 DNA is TGCGCCAGCAGCCAAGCACTACTAGCGGGAGAGAACACCGGGGAGCTGTTTTTT. This chain joins TRBV4-3 and TRBJ2-2, with 11 bases matching TRBD2. V lost 1 base to trimming and J lost 1 base; unmatched junction nucleotides: 5. The germline V gene encodes CDR1 LGHNA and CDR2 YSLEER. The CDR3 spans 18 residues.

This clonotype was found many times. The chain employs TRBV20-1 and TRBJ2-1; D uncertain. The ends were cut back, 2 bases at V and 7 bases at J, with 12 bases in the middle. Per germline, CDR1 DFQATT and CDR2 SNEGSKA (reference sequence). This CDR3 has 13 amino acids. The CDR3 sequence: CSARRFPPNEQFF. Here the CDR3 DNA reads TGCAGTGCTAGAAGGTTCCCTCCTAATGAGCAGTTCTTC.

The rearrangement uses TRBV3-1 and TRBJ1-1, with 8 bases that match TRBD1. The CDR3 loop spans 14 amino acids. Per the germline V gene, CDR1 is LGHDT and CDR2 is YNNKEL (reference sequence). V shed 4 bases and J 6 bases; nucleotides not matched to a gene: 7. CDR3 DNA: TGTGCCAGCAGCCCCCGGACAGGGAGCGCTGAAGCTTTCTTT. Translation gives CASSPRTGSAEAFF.

The V and J genes are TRBV7-6 and TRBJ2-3; 7 bases map to TRBD2. V shed 5 bases, J shed 6 bases, and the junction held 14 bases outside the gene matches. CDR1 and CDR2 (germline): SGHVS, FNYEAQ. The CDR3 consists of 16 residues. The CDR3 region has the DNA TGTGCCAGCAGCCCCCTCCGCGGGGGAGCTAGGGATACGCAGTATTTT. Translation: CASSPLRGGARDTQYF. The whole variable domain, filled in from reference TRBV7-6 and TRBJ2-3, reads GAGVSQSPRYKVTKRGQDVALRCDPISGHVSLYWYRQALGQGPEFLTYFNYEAQQDKSGLPNDRFSAERPEGSISTLTIQRTEQRDSAMYRCASSPLRGGARDTQYFGPGTRLTVL.

This clonotype was observed at least ten times. The rearrangement links TRBV5-5 to TRBJ1-1; D remains ambiguous. V was trimmed by 0 bases and J by 1 base, leaving 7 bases between them. Per the germline V gene, CDR1 is SGHKS and CDR2 is YYEKEE (reference sequence). The CDR3 runs 14 residues. Here the CDR3 DNA reads TGTGCCAGCAGCTTGGCCCCGGAGAACACTGAAGCTTTCTTT. Protein product: CASSLAPENTEAFF.

This chain uses TRBV9 with TRBJ1-6, with a tentative D call TRBD1 (5 bases). The CDR3 runs 15 residues. Trimming took 4 bases from V and 9 from J, leaving 17 bases between them. The germline CDR1 and CDR2 sequences are SGDLS and YYNGEE. The CDR3 bases are TGTGCCAGCAGCTTCACGGGCCAGGGCGGTTCACCCCTCCACTTT. Translating gives CASSFTGQGGSPLHF.

The chain carries TRBV9 and TRBJ2-7, with D unresolved. In germline, CDR1 is SGDLS, CDR2 YYNGEE. V dropped 0 bases and J dropped 5 bases, with 6 bases sitting between them. This CDR3 is built from 12 residues. For the CDR3, the DNA is TGTGCCAGCAGCGTAGGGACCGACGAGCAGTACTTC. Its protein is CASSVGTDEQYF.

The V and J genes are TRBV5-1 and TRBJ2-5; 12 nucleotides line up with TRBD2. CDR3 length: 16 residues. Losses at the gene ends were 2 bases for V and 2 bases for J; bases not matched to a gene: 4. Germline V gene data show CDR1 as SGHRS and CDR2 as YFSETQ. The CDR3 reads CASSFVLAGGQETQYF. The CDR3 bases are TGCGCCAGCAGCTTCGTACTAGCGGGAGGACAAGAGACCCAGTACTTC.

The chain joins TRBV12-3 or TRBV12-4 to TRBJ2-6, with 7 bases aligning to TRBD1. V dropped 5 bases and J dropped 0; count of bases not matched to a gene: 10. The CDR3 is made up of 18 amino acids. Here the CDR3 DNA reads TGTGCCAGCAGTGCCCGGGACAGAAACAACTCTGGGGCCAACGTCCTGACTTTC. Encoded protein: CASSARDRNNSGANVLTF.

The sample holds one count of this clonotype. The genes are TRBV29-1 and TRBJ2-2; no reliable D call. Germline V gives CDR1 SQVTM, CDR2 ANQGSEA. This CDR3 comprises 14 residues. Between the trimmed V and J ends, which lost 0 bases and 2 bases, there was a span of 7 bases. The CDR3 is CSVEEKINTGELFF. In DNA, the CDR3 is TGCAGCGTTGAAGAAAAGATAAACACCGGGGAGCTGTTTTTT.

The CDR3 DNA follows: TGTGCCAGCAGCTTCGGGGGGGTGGCCAACGTCCTGACTTTC. Encoded protein: CASSFGGVANVLTF. The chain is built from TRBV27 and TRBJ2-6, with TRBD2 matching over 8 bases. V shed 6 bases and J 6 bases; nucleotides not matched to a gene: 4. This CDR3 has 14 residues. Germline CDR1 MNHEY, CDR2 SMNVEV (reference sequence).

The chain is built from TRBV20-1 and TRBJ2-3; 8 nucleotides agree with TRBD2. The CDR3 length is 15 residues. Germline CDR1 is DFQATT and CDR2 is SNEGSKA (reference sequence). The J segment lost 8 bases and the V segment lost 6 bases, leaving 16 bases of the junction unmatched. This CDR3 is CSARSPGREVGTQYF. The CDR3 nucleotides are TGCAGTGCCCGCTCCCCCGGGAGGGAAGTGGGTACGCAGTATTTT.

The chain combines TRBV5-5 with TRBJ2-4; tentatively, D is TRBD1 (5 bases). V gave up 0 bases and J gave up 4 bases, with 8 bases separating them. This CDR3 is built from 14 residues. Germline CDR1 SGHKS, CDR2 YYEKEE (reference sequence). This CDR3 is CASSLEGLKNIQYF. The CDR3 coding sequence is TGTGCCAGCAGCTTGGAGGGGCTTAAAAACATTCAGTACTTC.

There are a few counts of this clonotype. V gene TRBV5-6 combines with J gene TRBJ2-1; possible D gene TRBD1, 6 bases. Trimming pared 4 bases from V and 4 bases from J, leaving 18 bases between. The CDR3 covers 16 residues. Germline loops: CDR1 SGHDT, CDR2 YYEEEE. The CDR3 reads CASSPKSGVSYNEQFF. Written as DNA, the CDR3 is TGTGCCAGCAGCCCGAAGTCAGGGGTGAGTTACAATGAGCAGTTCTTC.